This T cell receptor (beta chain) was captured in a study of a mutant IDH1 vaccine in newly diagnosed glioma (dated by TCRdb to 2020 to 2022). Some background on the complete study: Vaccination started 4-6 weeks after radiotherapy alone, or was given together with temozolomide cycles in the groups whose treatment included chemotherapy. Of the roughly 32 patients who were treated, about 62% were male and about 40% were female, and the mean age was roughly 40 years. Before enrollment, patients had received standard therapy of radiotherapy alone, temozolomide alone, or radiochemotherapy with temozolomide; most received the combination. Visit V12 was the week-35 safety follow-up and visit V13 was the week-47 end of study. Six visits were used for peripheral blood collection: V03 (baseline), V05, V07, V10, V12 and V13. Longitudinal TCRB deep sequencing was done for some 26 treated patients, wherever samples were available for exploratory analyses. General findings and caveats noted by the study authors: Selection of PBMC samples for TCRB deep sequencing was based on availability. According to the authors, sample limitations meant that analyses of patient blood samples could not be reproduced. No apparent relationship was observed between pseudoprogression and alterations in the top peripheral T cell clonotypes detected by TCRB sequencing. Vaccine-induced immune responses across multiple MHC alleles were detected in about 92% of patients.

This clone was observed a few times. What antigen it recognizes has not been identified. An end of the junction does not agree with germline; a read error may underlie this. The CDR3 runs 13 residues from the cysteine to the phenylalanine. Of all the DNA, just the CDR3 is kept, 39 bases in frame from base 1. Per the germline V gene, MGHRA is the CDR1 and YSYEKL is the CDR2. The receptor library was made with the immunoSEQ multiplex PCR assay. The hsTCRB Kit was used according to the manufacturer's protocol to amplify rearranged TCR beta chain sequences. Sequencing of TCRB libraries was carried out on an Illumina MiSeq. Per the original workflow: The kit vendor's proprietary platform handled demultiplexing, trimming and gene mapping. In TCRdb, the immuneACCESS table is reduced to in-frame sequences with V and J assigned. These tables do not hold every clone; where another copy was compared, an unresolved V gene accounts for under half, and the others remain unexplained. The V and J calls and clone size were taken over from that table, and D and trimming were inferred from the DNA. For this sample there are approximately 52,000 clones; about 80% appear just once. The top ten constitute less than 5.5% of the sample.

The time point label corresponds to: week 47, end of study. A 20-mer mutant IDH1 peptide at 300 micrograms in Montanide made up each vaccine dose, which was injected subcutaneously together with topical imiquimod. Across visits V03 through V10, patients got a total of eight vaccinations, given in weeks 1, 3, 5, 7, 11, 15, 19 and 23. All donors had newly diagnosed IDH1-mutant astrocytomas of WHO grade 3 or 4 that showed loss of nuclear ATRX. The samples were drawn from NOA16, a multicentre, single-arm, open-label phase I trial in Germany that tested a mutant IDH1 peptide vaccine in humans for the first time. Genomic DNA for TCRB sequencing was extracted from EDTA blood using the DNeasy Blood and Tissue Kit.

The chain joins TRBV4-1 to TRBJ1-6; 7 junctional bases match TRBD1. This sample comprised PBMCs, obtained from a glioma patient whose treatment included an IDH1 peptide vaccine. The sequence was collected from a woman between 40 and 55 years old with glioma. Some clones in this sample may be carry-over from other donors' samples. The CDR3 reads CASSPGRGGHSFF. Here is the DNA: TGCGCCAGCAGCCCAGGACGAGGGGGCCACAGCTTTTTT.